The TCR beta chain described here comes from a study of blood T cell repertoires in COVID-19. TCRdb's table, derived via immunoSEQ multiplex PCR, lists solely in-frame clones and lacks some. The sample shows around 71,000 clones, more than 65% of them seen only once. V was shortened by 5 bases and J by 10 bases, with 9 bases between the two germline ends. The CDR3 contains 11 residues. CDR1 SNHLY and CDR2 FYNNEI come from the germline V gene. The rearrangement links TRBV2 to TRBJ2-1; D ambiguous. This TCR was sampled from a woman older than 75 with active or convalescent COVID-19. Sequencing was performed on peripheral blood. This CDR3 is CASSQAAEQFF. CDR3 sequence (DNA): TGTGCCAGCAGTCAGGCCGCCGAGCAGTTCTTC.